This TCR beta chain stems from a study of blood T cells in healthy people across ages. Broader study findings: More naive CD4+ cells and higher diversity were found in long-lived than in aged donors.

Notes on this clonotype: Its target is unknown.

A second about 6 to 12 cycle PCR used barcoded and J-beta primers. TCRdb redid the calling of the 5' RACE reads with MiXCR, one entry per CDR3 protein. This table holds almost 800,000 distinct CDR3 sequences, roughly 50% found once. The V and J ends lost 5 bases and 10 bases, in that order; junction bases with no gene match: 11. Germline loops: CDR1 SGHAT, CDR2 FQNNGV. The CDR3 is 15 residues long. This rearrangement joins TRBV11-2 to TRBJ2-3; 11 bases align to TRBD2. The source of this sequence is a young man in good health. Sequencing was carried out using blood. CDR3 bases: TGTGCCAGCAGCCTTGGGACTAGCGGAGGGGGGGCGCAGTATTTT. It encodes CASSLGTSGGGAQYF.